This T cell receptor (beta chain) originates from a study of siplizumab effects on memory and regulatory T cells. General study findings and limits: Naive T cells apparently outstripped memory cells in diversity and seemed major alloresponse contributors. The authors could not assign a naive or memory phenotype to roughly 75-95% of proliferating CD4+ or CD8+ clones. Under siplizumab, alloreactive sequences traced to unstimulated CD4+ memory cells were significantly reduced.

Assayed TCR templates numbered 85,000 to 100,000 for each sample. Clones were sequenced by immunoSEQ multiplex PCR, and TCRdb holds only the in-frame ones, with some missing. Of tens of thousands of clones in the sample, 87% are singletons; the top ten hold over 1.5%. Points on this clone: The target antigen is unknown.

The CDR3 is made up of 16 amino acids. Deletions cut 5 bases from V and 1 base from J, with 16 bases between. Germline-derived CDR1 and CDR2 are MGHRA and YSYEKL. Source material: Tregs sorted from blood. The receptor was derived from a human donor in good health. The rearrangement links TRBV4-1 to TRBJ2-3, with unresolved D. CDR3 amino acids: CASSVRVGQRTDTQYF. The CDR3 DNA reads TGCGCCAGCAGCGTACGTGTTGGGCAGCGCACAGATACGCAGTATTTT.